The 20 T cell receptor beta chains presented below share a single source sample, sequenced in a study of blood T cell repertoires in COVID-19. Generated by immunoSEQ multiplex PCR, the TCRdb table keeps only in-frame clones and is missing some. The sample holds about 200,000 clones, around 84% seen once. The sample was peripheral blood. All receptors derive from a man between 60 and 70 years old with acute or convalescent COVID-19.

The J gene is TRBJ2-7, the V gene TRBV5-8; TRBD2 matches 9 bases. CDR1 and CDR2 from the germline V gene are SGHTS and YDEGEE. The length of the CDR3 is 17 residues. After removal of 4 bases from V and 0 bases from J, the junction contained 11 bases not matched to a gene. The CDR3 is CASSRSTIAGASYEQYF. The CDR3 DNA follows: TGTGCCAGCAGCCGATCTACTATAGCGGGGGCCTCCTACGAGCAGTACTTC.

This clone appeared a few times. This chain uses TRBV7-2 with TRBJ2-7, with TRBD1 identical over 8 bases. Trimming at V came to 5 bases and at J to 3 bases, leaving 9 bases not matched to a gene. The CDR3 covers 15 residues. Germline lookup yields CDR1 SGHTA and CDR2 FQGNSA. This chain's CDR3 is CASSPTGEHRYEQYF. Here the CDR3 DNA reads TGTGCCAGCAGCCCGACAGGGGAGCACCGCTACGAGCAGTACTTC.

V gene TRBV7-9 combines with J gene TRBJ2-2; D unresolved. V lost 5 bases and J lost 8, with 9 bases in between. Germline V gives CDR1 SEHNR, CDR2 FQNEAQ (reference sequence). This CDR3 contains 12 residues. The chain's CDR3 is CASSHTWGELFF. CDR3 coding DNA: TGTGCCAGCAGCCACACATGGGGGGAGCTGTTTTTT.

The chain carries TRBV5-6 and TRBJ2-7; 7 bases are a match to TRBD1. J gave up 3 bases and V 4 bases, and 7 bases lay outside the gene matches. Germline CDR1 is SGHDT and CDR2 is YYEEEE. The CDR3 consists of 14 residues. CDR3 protein: CASSPTGRNYEQYF. CDR3 DNA sequence: TGTGCCAGCAGCCCGACAGGGCGGAACTACGAGCAGTACTTC.

The gene calls are TRBV24-1 and TRBJ2-3, with 10 bases aligning to TRBD1. This CDR3 is built from 14 residues. Trimming cost V 8 bases and J 3 bases; bases outside gene matches: 4. CDR1 and CDR2 from the germline V gene are KGHDR and SFDVKD. The CDR3: CATKGQGRTDTQYF. The CDR3 DNA follows: TGTGCCACCAAGGGACAGGGGAGGACAGATACGCAGTATTTT.

The genes are TRBV6-1 and TRBJ2-7; TRBD1 matches at 8 bases. With V trimmed by 4 bases and J by 4 bases, 12 bases remained unmatched. Germline CDR1 is MNHNS and CDR2 is SASEGT. The CDR3 totals 16 residues. The CDR3 sequence is CASSAPQGQGYYEQYF. The CDR3 DNA follows: TGTGCCAGCAGTGCTCCTCAAGGACAGGGTTATTACGAGCAGTACTTC.

CDR3 sequence: CASSQGGLATYNEQFF. The CDR3 DNA sequence: TGCGCCAGCAGCCAAGGGGGACTAGCGACTTACAATGAGCAGTTCTTC. The chain is built from TRBV5-1 and TRBJ2-1, with 10 bases aligning to TRBD2. The ends lost 4 bases at V and 4 bases at J; junction bases unmatched: 8. From germline, CDR1 is SGHRS and CDR2 YFSETQ. The CDR3 loop spans 16 amino acids.

The V gene is TRBV2, the J gene TRBJ1-5, with 9 bases identical to TRBD1. This CDR3 has 17 amino acids. The V gene's germline CDR1 is SNHLY and CDR2 FYNNEI. Trimming at V came to 4 bases and at J to 1 base, leaving 8 bases not matched to a gene. The CDR3 coding sequence is TGTGCCAGCAGTGGAGCGGGACAGGGAGGAAGCAATCAGCCCCAGCATTTT. Encoded protein: CASSGAGQGGSNQPQHF.

The chain uses TRBV7-9 and TRBJ1-2; 8 bases line up with TRBD1. The CDR3 is 13 residues long. V lost 5 bases and J lost 4; bases outside the gene matches: 3. The germline V gene encodes CDR1 SEHNR and CDR2 FQNEAQ (reference sequence). The DNA of the CDR3 is TGTGCCAGCAGCCGGGGACAGGTCTATGGCTACACCTTC. Its translation is CASSRGQVYGYTF.

This clone was seen a handful of times. This rearrangement joins TRBV7-2 to TRBJ1-5, with TRBD1 identical over 8 bases. The V and J ends lost 4 bases and 11 bases, in that order; junction bases with no gene match: 10. Germline V CDR1 and CDR2: SGHTA, FQGNSA. The CDR3 has 14 residues. CDR3 in DNA: TGTGCCAGCAGCTCACCATCTTCAGGGGGCACCCAGCATTTT. Residues: CASSSPSSGGTQHF.

This clone has just one count. The CDR3 is CASGSGRLLRVGNEQFF. CDR3 sequence (DNA): TGTGCTAGTGGTTCGGGCCGGTTGTTGAGGGTAGGAAATGAGCAGTTCTTC. The chain couples TRBV12-5 to TRBJ2-1; D is perhaps TRBD2 (5 bases). Per the germline V gene, CDR1 is LGHNT and CDR2 is FRNRAP. The CDR3 is 17 residues long. The V gene lost 4 bases and the J gene lost 7 bases, with 23 bases spanning the gap. Variable domain in full (rest from reference TRBV12-5 and TRBJ2-1): DARVTQTPRHKVTEMGQEVTMRCQPILGHNTVFWYRQTMMQGLELLAYFRNRAPLDDSGMPKDRFSAEMPDATLATLKIQPSEPRDSAVYFCASGSGRLLRVGNEQFFGPGTRLTVL.

The J gene is TRBJ2-5, the V gene TRBV7-2, with TRBD1 matching over 8 bases. V shed 2 bases and J 4 bases; nucleotides not matched to a gene: 6. CDR1 and CDR2 (germline): SGHTA, FQGNSA. This CDR3 has 15 amino acids. CDR3 bases: TGTGCCAGCAGCTTATTAGTGACAGGGGCAGAGACCCAGTACTTC. Amino acids: CASSLLVTGAETQYF.

The CDR3 DNA reads TGTGCCAGCAGTTACATGGGACACTCTGGAAACACCATATATTTT. Protein sequence: CASSYMGHSGNTIYF. The rearrangement uses TRBV6-5 and TRBJ1-3; the D gene is possibly TRBD1 (6 bases). V lost 2 bases to trimming and J lost 0 bases, with 8 bases between them. The CDR3 covers 15 residues. Germline loops: CDR1 MNHEY, CDR2 SVGAGI.

The chain has TRBV5-4 and TRBJ2-3; maybe TRBD2 (5 bases). V shed 1 base and J shed 2 bases, with 14 bases lying between them. The CDR3 runs 16 residues. In germline, CDR1 is SGHNT, CDR2 YYREEE (reference sequence). This CDR3 is CASSLSFWGDTDTQYF. In DNA form, the CDR3 reads TGTGCCAGCAGCTTGTCTTTCTGGGGAGACACAGATACGCAGTATTTT.

The count of this clone is one. The chain joins TRBV2 to TRBJ2-5, with TRBD1 identical over 9 bases. The CDR3 is 15 residues long. The trim removed 3 bases at V and 5 bases at J, leaving 7 bases unmatched. Germline CDR1 SNHLY, CDR2 FYNNEI. In DNA, the CDR3 is TGTGCCAGCAGTGAGGAGGGACAGGGAGGTGAGACCCAGTACTTC. This translates into CASSEEGQGGETQYF.

The genes are TRBV28 and TRBJ1-2, with D unresolved. The length of the CDR3 is 12 residues. Between the trimmed V and J ends, which lost 7 bases and 10 bases, there was a span of 16 bases. Germline V lookup: CDR1 MDHEN, CDR2 SYDVKM. This chain's CDR3 is CASTEGPRDYTF. The CDR3 bases are TGTGCCAGCACCGAGGGTCCCCGAGACTACACCTTC.

The rearrangement joins TRBV24-1 to TRBJ1-2; the D gene is possibly TRBD1 (6 bases). The V end was cut by 3 bases, the J end by 2 bases, with 12 bases between. Germline CDR1 is KGHDR and CDR2 is SFDVKD. The CDR3 covers 15 residues. CDR3 coding DNA: TGTGCCACCAGTGATCCTGGACAGACGAACTATGGCTACACCTTC. Amino acid sequence: CATSDPGQTNYGYTF.

This clone has a handful of counts. This chain uses TRBV28 with TRBJ2-5; TRBD1 is a possible D gene (6 bases). CDR3 length equals 14 residues. Trimming removed 10 bases at V and 4 bases at J, with 19 bases between. Germline V lookup: CDR1 MDHEN, CDR2 SYDVKM. The CDR3 bases are TGTGCCATCGCGGACAGCAAACTCGGAGAGACCCAGTACTTC. It is translated as CAIADSKLGETQYF.

CDR3 amino acids: CASSTGASYEQYF. For the CDR3, the DNA is TGTGCCAGCAGCACAGGGGCGTCCTACGAGCAGTACTTC. The V gene is TRBV11-3, the J gene TRBJ2-7, with 7 bases identical to TRBD1. Trimming at V came to 5 bases and at J to 1 base, leaving 2 bases not matched to a gene. Germline V lookup: CDR1 SGHNT, CDR2 YENEEA. This CDR3 is 13 amino acids long.

This clone has a single count. This chain connects TRBV6-5 to TRBJ1-1, with 7 bases lining up with TRBD1. Germline V gene lookup returns CDR1 MNHEY and CDR2 SVGAGI. V shed 6 bases, J shed 9 bases, and the junction held 4 bases outside the gene matches. The CDR3 totals 11 residues. CDR3 bases: TGTGCCAGCAGCCTACAGGGGCAAGCTTTCTTT. Its protein is CASSLQGQAFF.